The 25 T cell receptor beta chains given below trace back to one sample, sequenced in a study of T cells in Graves' hyperthyroidism and ophthalmopathy. RNA transcripts yielded amplified TCR beta CDR3 regions. Researchers ran a first-round RT-PCR on the TCR CDR3 using the HTBI primer set. TCRdb called the multiplex PCR reads again in MiXCR, with one record for every CDR3 protein. This sample has nearly 600,000 distinct CDR3 sequences, with roughly 13% found just once. Sequenced input: blood. The receptor set was obtained from a woman aged 25 to 39 with Graves' hyperthyroidism that later progressed to Graves' ophthalmopathy.

J is TRBJ2-3 and V is TRBV7-3, with D perhaps matching TRBD2 (7 bases). V lost 1 base and J lost 1, with 18 bases in between. CDR1 is SGHTA and CDR2 is FQGTGA in the germline V gene. The CDR3 is 18 residues long. The CDR3: CASSLKGGRGGGTDTQYF. The CDR3, as DNA: TGTGCCAGCAGCTTAAAGGGGGGGAGGGGGGGGGGCACAGATACGCAGTATTTT.

For this clonotype: A much larger clone is a single base away; this may be a read error. The chain couples TRBV6-1 to TRBJ1-4, with 9 bases matching TRBD1. Per the germline V gene, CDR1 is MNHNS and CDR2 is SASEGT. The CDR3 is 18 residues long. The CDR3 region has the DNA TGTGCCAGCAGCCAAAACAGGGGGCGAATAACGGCTAATGAAAAACTGCTTTTT. Translating it yields CASSQNRGRITANEKLLF.

V usage is TRBV9 and J usage is TRBJ1-5, with TRBD1 identical over 9 bases. Germline V gene data show CDR1 as SGDLS and CDR2 as YYNGEE. The CDR3 sequence is 14 residues long. The V segment lost 2 bases and the J segment 7 bases; nucleotides outside the gene matches: 4. CDR3 sequence (DNA): TGTGCCAGCAGCGTGGGACAGGGCGACCAGCCCCAGCATTTT. Translation gives CASSVGQGDQPQHF.

The CDR3: CASSLWQGMYNEQFF. CDR3 nucleotide sequence: TGTGCCAGCAGCTTGTGGCAGGGGATGTACAATGAGCAGTTCTTC. This chain connects TRBV5-5 to TRBJ2-1, with TRBD1 as a possible D gene (6 bases). V was clipped by 1 base and J by 4 bases, with 12 bases between them. This CDR3 comprises 15 residues. Germline assignment: CDR1 SGHKS and CDR2 YYEKEE (reference sequence). The variable domain in full, with the rest retrieved from reference TRBV5-5 and TRBJ2-1, is DAGVTQSPTHLIKTRGQQVTLRCSPISGHKSVSWYQQVLGQGPQFIFQYYEKEERGRGNFPDRFSARQFPNYSSELNVNALLLGDSALYLCASSLWQGMYNEQFFGPGTRLTVL.

The sample holds many counts of this clonotype. This chain's CDR3 is CASSSRVGGYTF. The CDR3 DNA reads as TGTGCCAGCAGTTCCCGGGTGGGCGGCTACACCTTC. V usage is TRBV12-3 or TRBV12-4 and J usage is TRBJ1-2, with unresolved D. CDR3 length equals 12 residues. Trimming shortened V by 4 bases and J by 8 bases, and 11 bases separated the two germline ends.

Only a few counts were recorded for this clonotype. The chain joins TRBV5-4 to TRBJ2-5, with 7 nucleotides matching TRBD1. Germline loops: CDR1 SGHNT, CDR2 YYREEE (reference sequence). This CDR3 spans 13 amino acids. The V gene end was trimmed by 4 bases and the J gene end by 13 bases; junction bases not matched to a gene: 13. CDR3 region: CASSTRDSGRWYF. CDR3 bases: TGTGCCAGCAGCACCCGGGACAGCGGACGGTGGTACTTC.

The V call is TRBV11-3, the J call TRBJ2-6; TRBD1 is a possible D gene (6 bases). Germline V gives CDR1 SGHNT, CDR2 YENEEA. Between the trimmed V and J ends, which lost 3 bases and 2 bases, there was a span of 8 bases. The CDR3 has 15 residues. CDR3 sequence reads: CASSLTGPGANVLTF. In DNA form, the CDR3 reads TGTGCCAGCAGCTTGACAGGCCCTGGGGCCAACGTCCTGACTTTC.

The sample holds one count of this clonotype. The rearrangement joins TRBV9 to TRBJ2-7, with D perhaps TRBD2 (5 bases). The V gene's germline CDR1 is SGDLS and CDR2 YYNGEE. The CDR3 runs 14 residues. Trimming removed 4 bases from V and 0 bases from J, with 11 bases in between. In DNA form, the CDR3 reads TGTGCCAGCAGCATGAGTAGCGACTCCTACGAGCAGTACTTC. Its protein is CASSMSSDSYEQYF.

The chain carries TRBV29-1 and TRBJ2-7; possible D gene TRBD1, 6 bases. CDR3 length: 13 residues. Germline V gene data show CDR1 as SQVTM and CDR2 as ANQGSEA. V was clipped by 6 bases and J by 2 bases, with 14 bases between them. The CDR3: CSVTGTYTYEQYF. In nucleotides, the CDR3 is TGCAGCGTAACCGGGACATACACCTACGAGCAGTACTTC.

Comment on this clonotype: This could be a read error, since a much larger clone is one nucleotide away. The V gene is TRBV18, the J gene TRBJ2-3; the match to TRBD1 covers 7 bases. The J call is uncertain, as TRBJ1-5 better fits the DNA end. The CDR3 extends over 15 amino acids. From germline, CDR1 is KGHSH and CDR2 LQKENI. This CDR3 reads CASSPKGGGGDTQHF. The CDR3 bases are TGTGCCAGCTCACCAAAAGGGGGCGGAGGAGATACGCAGCATTTT.

In regard to this clonotype: A clone one base away is much larger, so this may be a read error. The gene calls are TRBV19 and TRBJ1-4, with D possibly TRBD1 on 6 matching bases. Germline CDR1 reads LNHDA; CDR2 reads SQIVND (reference sequence). This CDR3 contains 15 residues. CDR3 sequence reads: CANSKRTATNEKLFF. In nucleotides, the CDR3 is TGTGCCAATAGTAAGCGGACAGCAACTAATGAAAAACTGTTTTTT. The full variable domain, in which reference TRBV19 and TRBJ1-4 provide the parts outside the CDR3, is DGGITQSPKYLFRKEGQNVTLSCEQNLNHDAMYWYRQDPGQGLRLIYYSQIVNDFQKGDIAEGYSVSREKKESFPLTVTSAQKNPTAFYLCANSKRTATNEKLFFGSGTQLSVL.

This clonotype came up many times. This chain links TRBV19 with TRBJ2-5; either TRBD1 or TRBD2 may supply D (6 bases each). Trimming shortened V by 5 bases and J by 4 bases, and 11 bases separated the two germline ends. The V gene's germline CDR1 is LNHDA and CDR2 SQIVND (reference sequence). The CDR3 is 13 residues long. CDR3 DNA sequence: TGTGCCAGTAGTCATGGAGGGGGAGAGACCCAGTACTTC. Encoded protein: CASSHGGGETQYF.

This clonotype showed up many times. The chain uses TRBV12-3 or TRBV12-4 and TRBJ1-4; D is unresolved. The V end lost 7 bases, the J end lost 3 bases, and 9 bases lay between the germline ends. The CDR3 consists of 13 residues. CDR3: CASNWGANEKLFF. The CDR3 region has the DNA TGTGCCAGCAACTGGGGAGCTAATGAAAAACTGTTTTTT.

This clonotype was detected ten times or more. This rearrangement joins TRBV20-1 to TRBJ2-7, with TRBD1 as a possible D gene (5 bases). The V end was cut by 0 bases, the J end by 7 bases, with 16 bases between. Germline-derived CDR1 and CDR2 are DFQATT and SNEGSKA (reference sequence). CDR3 size: 14 residues. The DNA for the CDR3 is TGCAGTGCTAGAGATCTCAGGGTGATAGGGGAGCAGTACTTC. This codes for CSARDLRVIGEQYF.

This clonotype occurred many times. The rearrangement joins TRBV12-3 or TRBV12-4 to TRBJ1-2; D ambiguous. The CDR3 sequence is 13 residues long. V dropped 4 bases and J dropped 4 bases, with 10 bases sitting between them. CDR3 residues: CASSYGSGYGYTF. The CDR3 DNA sequence: TGTGCCAGCAGTTATGGGAGCGGCTATGGCTACACCTTC.

The chain carries TRBV7-9 and TRBJ2-4; 7 bases match TRBD1. The CDR3 spans 15 residues. Germline loops: CDR1 SEHNR, CDR2 FQNEAQ (reference sequence). J gave up 0 bases and V 5 bases, and 4 bases lay outside the gene matches. CDR3 region: CASSGGQLAKNIQYF. The CDR3 nucleotides read TGTGCCAGCAGCGGGGGACAGCTAGCCAAAAACATTCAGTACTTC.

The CDR3 sequence: CASSQIRRGNEQFF. CDR3 DNA sequence: TGTGCCAGCAGCCAGATACGGAGGGGCAATGAGCAGTTCTTC. V and J are TRBV14 and TRBJ2-1, with a weak D call TRBD2 (6 bases). CDR3 length: 14 residues. The V gene's germline CDR1 is SGHDN and CDR2 FVKESK. The V gene lost 3 bases and the J gene lost 6 bases, with 12 bases spanning the gap.

Turning to this clonotype: This sequence is one base from a far larger clone and is likely a read error. The V call is TRBV7-2, the J call TRBJ1-1, with 7 bases identical to TRBD1. The CDR3 has 14 residues. Germline V gene lookup returns CDR1 SGHTA and CDR2 FQGNSA. CDR3 region: CASGLDSGGTEAFF. CDR3 bases: TGTGCCAGCGGCTTAGATTCAGGGGGCACTGAAGCTTTCTTT.

In its sample, this clonotype was seen many times. CDR3 loop: CASSAQNTYNEQFF. The CDR3 region has the DNA TGTGCCAGCAGTGCCCAGAACACCTACAATGAGCAGTTCTTC. The chain couples TRBV6-1 to TRBJ2-1; unclear D gene. CDR1 and CDR2 (germline): MNHNS, SASEGT. This CDR3 spans 14 amino acids. V lost 4 bases and J lost 2, with 9 bases in between.

This clonotype has a count of ten or more. The gene calls are TRBV20-1 and TRBJ1-5; D perhaps matches TRBD1 (5 bases). The CDR3 runs 16 residues. Between the trimmed V and J ends, which lost 6 bases and 2 bases, there was a span of 20 bases. Germline CDR1 reads DFQATT; CDR2 reads SNEGSKA (reference sequence). The CDR3 DNA follows: TGCAGTGCCCCCGTACGGGGGAAGGGCGGCAATCAGCCCCAGCATTTT. Translating it yields CSAPVRGKGGNQPQHF.

This clonotype appeared a few times. The rearrangement joins TRBV24-1 to TRBJ2-6; D not certain. Trimming removed 5 bases at V and 2 bases at J, with 18 bases between. In germline, CDR1 is KGHDR, CDR2 SFDVKD. The CDR3 runs 18 residues. The CDR3, as DNA: TGTGCCACCAGTGCGGGTAGGCAGTCTACCACTGGGGCCAACGTCCTGACTTTC. It specifies CATSAGRQSTTGANVLTF.

This clonotype showed up many times. This rearrangement joins TRBV6-2 or TRBV6-3 to TRBJ2-1, with D possibly TRBD2 on 7 matching bases. The CDR3 sequence is 15 residues long. The V gene lost 4 bases and the J gene lost 10 bases, with 20 bases spanning the gap. Per the germline V gene, CDR1 is MNHEY and CDR2 is SVGEGT. The CDR3, as DNA: TGTGCCAGCAGTTCCCGAGGGGGGGCGCCATGGGAGCAGTTCTTC. This encodes CASSSRGGAPWEQFF.

This clonotype was picked up a small number of times. The chain carries TRBV6-1 and TRBJ2-3; D possibly corresponds to TRBD2 (6 bases). The CDR3 is 14 residues long. V lost 7 bases to trimming and J lost 3 bases, with 14 bases between them. Germline V lookup: CDR1 MNHNS, CDR2 SASEGT. The CDR3 region is CASNPRRATDTQYF. The CDR3 region has the DNA TGTGCCAGCAATCCTCGGAGGGCAACAGATACGCAGTATTTT.

The rearrangement links TRBV11-2 to TRBJ2-2, with D possibly matching TRBD2 (6 bases). Germline V gene sequence: CDR1 SGHAT, CDR2 FQNNGV. The CDR3 has 16 amino acids. Trimming cost V 7 bases and J 7 bases, with 22 bases left between them. CDR3 DNA sequence: TGTGCCAGCAACAAATGGGGGGATAGGAATATCGGGGAGCTGTTTTTT. Translating gives CASNKWGDRNIGELFF.

This clonotype has at least ten counts. This chain links TRBV27 with TRBJ1-1; tentatively, D is TRBD1 (5 bases). V lost 5 bases to trimming and J lost 2 bases, with 18 bases between them. The germline gives CDR1 MNHEY, CDR2 SMNVEV (reference sequence). The CDR3 is made up of 16 amino acids. CDR3 sequence: CASSLQGLNPNTEAFF. The CDR3 DNA reads TGTGCCAGCAGTCTTCAGGGTCTTAACCCAAACACTGAAGCTTTCTTT.